This T cell receptor (beta chain) stems from a study of human T cells and chemical hapten exposure. Time point meaning: pre-sensitization, week 0. Treatment reported: therapeutic diphenylcyclopropenone sensitization with weekly scalp DPC. Whole-study findings and limits: DPC sensitization did not alter TCRs above 1 in 1000 frequency.

The sample holds a few counts of this clonotype. The antigen remains undetermined. A single record per CDR3 protein comes from TCRdb applying MiXCR to the RACE reads. The table lists roughly 260,000 distinct CDR3 sequences, approximately 8.4% of them singletons. The sample in question was whole blood, obtained in connection with sensitization to the hapten diphenylcyclopropenone (DPC). The TCR comes from a woman aged 40 to 55 with alopecia areata. Some clones in this sample may be carry-over from other donors' samples.

The CDR3 nucleotides are TGTGCCAGCAGTGATCGAGATCGGCAGTTCTTC. This codes for CASSDRDRQFF. This chain links TRBV2 with TRBJ2-1; D is unclear. V shed 3 bases and J shed 12 bases, with 9 bases lying between them. CDR1 is SNHLY, CDR2 FYNNEI, per germline. This CDR3 region has 11 residues.